This T cell receptor (beta chain) is from a study of T-cell reconstitution after alpha-beta-depleted transplantation in children. Preparation of the TCRbeta library was carried out with unique molecular identifiers. TCRdb re-called the PCR reads with MiXCR, one entry per CDR3 protein. The table has 600,000 to 800,000 distinct CDR3 sequences, 13% seen once; the top ten hold 0.79%. General study results and limits: Among T cells one year after transplant, newly produced cells accounted for most counts and diversity. The study reportedly traced alpha-beta T cells about two months after transplant to several hundred expanded graft clones.

In regard to this clonotype: Its antigen is unknown.

Germline-derived CDR1 and CDR2 are MNHEY and SMNVEV (reference sequence). The length of the CDR3 is 16 residues. V gave up 5 bases and J gave up 3 bases; unmatched junction bases: 8. The V gene is TRBV27, the J gene TRBJ2-7; 12 bases align to TRBD2. The origin of this receptor is a girl aged 2-10 years with congenital amegakaryocytic thrombocytopenia, due to receive a stem cell transplant. Specimen: PBMCs, collected before TCRalphabeta/CD19-depleted stem cell transplant. The CDR3 nucleotides read TGTGCCAGCAGTCCCGGACTAGCGGGAACGTACTACGAGCAGTACTTC. It is translated as CASSPGLAGTYYEQYF.